What follows describes a single T cell receptor beta chain. The V end was cut by 10 bases, the J end by 3 bases, with 12 bases between. Germline lookup yields CDR1 MNHEY and CDR2 SVGAGI. The CDR3 length is 12 residues. These data are taken from a study of T cell changes during pregnancy in multiple sclerosis. Libraries were prepared by immunoSEQ multiplex PCR; TCRdb keeps only in-frame clonotypes and omits some of them. The sample includes 71,000 or so clones, around 90% seen only once; the top ten take 1.2%. The genes are TRBV6-5 and TRBJ1-1; D gene unclear. The TCR originated in a female donor with multiple sclerosis, enrolled in a pregnancy study. This specimen was peripheral blood, taken in the third trimester of pregnancy. The CDR3 DNA follows: TGTGCCACCCGCCATCCGGACACTGAAGCTTTCTTT. Amino acids: CATRHPDTEAFF.